This TCR beta chain stems from a study of OX40 agonist ivuxolimab in advanced cancers. Across the whole study: Clinicians treated patients with ivuxolimab, an agonistic anti-OX40 (CD134) antibody. Antecedent anti-PD-1, anti-PD-L1 or anti-CTLA-4 therapy was permissible, with roughly 40% having received some.

General observations from the study: Among expanded peripheral T cells, antigen specificity went undetermined. The authors also found low normalized T-cell clonal expansion in some nonresponders.

Note on this clone: Its cognate antigen is unknown.

Using immunoSEQ multiplex PCR, the repertoire was profiled, and TCRdb retains in-frame clones only, with some absent. The table records some 94,000 clones, more than 90% of them present only once. Deletions cut 3 bases from V and 7 bases from J, with 16 bases between. Germline CDR1 reads MNHEY; CDR2 reads SMNVEV (reference sequence). This CDR3 contains 15 residues. This TCR came from an adult with an advanced solid tumor such as melanoma, head and neck, liver or kidney cancer. Sequenced material: CD4+ or CD8+ T cells sorted from blood, taken in a trial of the OX40 agonist ivuxolimab. The rearrangement links TRBV27 to TRBJ2-4; D may be TRBD2 (6 bases). CDR3 protein: CASSFGIGGTNIQYF. The CDR3 nucleotides are TGTGCCAGCAGTTTTGGGATAGGAGGGACGAACATTCAGTACTTC.